This T cell receptor (beta chain) was obtained from a study of blood T cell repertoires in COVID-19 (dated by TCRdb to the early 2020s). Notes on the research overall: The collaborator samples originated in the United States, Italy and Spain and spanned the acute and convalescent phases of COVID-19. The prospective study material was composed of cDNA or gDNA derived from T cells, B-cell-depleted T cells, or PBMCs. Subjects who had been exposed to COVID-19, were actively infected with it, or had recovered from it provided the deeply sampled blood TCRbeta repertoires that made up the dataset. A freely available public database, intended as a resource for researchers studying the immune response to SARS-CoV-2, is where the repertoires were released. The samples were drawn from two sources: the first 160 participants of the ongoing ImmuneRACE study, and 1,000 to 1,500 subjects contributed by 6 global collaborators. A de-identified subject ID, COVID-19 status, age in years and sex were almost always included in the sample metadata. Where HLA class I and class II types were available, the types were taken from metadata supplied by the sample provider, not from assay-based typing.

TCRbeta CDR3 regions were amplified from genomic DNA using the immunoSEQ Assay, a bias-controlled multiplex PCR. The authors' pipeline ran thus. The number of nucleated cells in each sample was estimated from the amplification of reference gene primers within the assay. To quantify the absolute abundance of each unique TCRbeta CDR3 rearrangement, sequence reads were collapsed and filtered. Productive Simpson clonality was computed per sample as the square root of Simpson's diversity index over productive rearrangements. Sourced from immuneACCESS, this table was stored by TCRdb with only in-frame sequences that have V and J called. A share of the clones is absent; for the studies checked, an unresolved V gene accounts for under half, and the remainder has no known explanation. V, J and clone size reflect that table, while D and trimming were determined from the DNA. Present in this sample are 50,000 to 60,000 clones, approximately 86% of which were seen just once. The ten largest account for roughly 17% of the sample.

The collaborating institutions used their own protocols to collect whole blood in K2EDTA tubes. For TCRbeta analysis, collaborators shipped samples in one of three forms: frozen whole blood, isolated PBMCs, or DNA extracted from either of those sample types. Based on the germline V gene, the CDR1 and CDR2 sequences are MGHDK and SYGVNS. V and J are trimmed by 5 bases and 3 bases, and the gene matches miss 3 bases of the junction. The CDR3 starts with the cysteine, ends with the phenylalanine, and has 13 residues. Only CDR3 DNA is held: 39 bases, read in frame from base 1. What the authors observed across the whole study: Clinical and demographic metadata were provided uncurated, with the amount varying by source and participant.

On this clone: Its antigen remains unidentified. Base qualities are not at hand, and no much larger clone is one base apart.

The chain uses TRBV25-1 and TRBJ1-2; 7 central nucleotides agree with TRBD1. The sequence was obtained from a man aged 35 to 55 with acute or convalescent COVID-19. The sample comprised peripheral blood. The DNA is TGTGCCAGCAGTTCCGGACAGGACTATGGCTACACCTTC. It translates to CASSSGQDYGYTF.